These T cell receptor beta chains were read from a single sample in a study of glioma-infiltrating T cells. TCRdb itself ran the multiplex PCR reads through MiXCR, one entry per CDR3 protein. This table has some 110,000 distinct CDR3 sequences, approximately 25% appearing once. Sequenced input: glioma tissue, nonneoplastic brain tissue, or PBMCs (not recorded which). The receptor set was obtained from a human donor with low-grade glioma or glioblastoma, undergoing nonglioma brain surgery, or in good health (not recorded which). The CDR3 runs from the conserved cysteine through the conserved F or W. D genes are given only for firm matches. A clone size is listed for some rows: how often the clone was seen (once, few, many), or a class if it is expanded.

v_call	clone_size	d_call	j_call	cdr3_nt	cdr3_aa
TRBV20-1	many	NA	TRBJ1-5	TGCAGTGCTAGAGCTAACAGGGATCAGCCCCAGCATTTT	CSARANRDQPQHF
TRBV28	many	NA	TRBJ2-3	TGTGCCAGCAGTTCGGTGACAGATACGCAGTATTTT	CASSSVTDTQYF
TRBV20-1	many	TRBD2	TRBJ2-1	TGCAGTGCACGGACTAGCGGGACCCCCTACAATGAGCAGTTCTTC	CSARTSGTPYNEQFF
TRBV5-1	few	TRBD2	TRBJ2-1	TGCGCCAGCAGCTTGGAAGGGAGGGAATACAATGAGCAGTTCTTC	CASSLEGREYNEQFF
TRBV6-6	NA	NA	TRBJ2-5	TGTGCCAGCAGAATGACAGGTGTGGTGACCCAGTATTTC	CASRMTGVVTQYF
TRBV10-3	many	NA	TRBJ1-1	TGTGCCATCAGTGGGGATTTGAACACTGAAGCTTTCTTT	CAISGDLNTEAFF
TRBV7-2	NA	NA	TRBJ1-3	TGTGCCAGCGGCGGACAGAGCTCTGGAAACACCATATATTTT	CASGGQSSGNTIYF
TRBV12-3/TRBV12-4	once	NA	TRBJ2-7	TGTGCCAGCAGTTTCTGGGGAATGGCCTACGAGCAGTACTTC	CASSFWGMAYEQYF
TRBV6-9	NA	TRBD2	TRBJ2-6	TGTGCCCGCAGTTATCAACCGACTAGCGGGGTCTCTGGGGCCAACGTCCTGACTTTC	CARSYQPTSGVSGANVLTF
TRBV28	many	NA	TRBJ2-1	TGTGCCAGCAGACAGGCCGGGACGAACAATGAGCAGTTCTTC	CASRQAGTNNEQFF
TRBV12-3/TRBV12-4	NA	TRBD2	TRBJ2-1	TGTGCCAGCAGTTTTGATGAGGCTAGCGGAGCACTCTCCTACAATGAGCAGTTCTTC	CASSFDEASGALSYNEQFF
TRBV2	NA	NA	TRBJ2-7	TGTGCCAGCAGTTCGGACGGGACCTACGAGCAGTACTTC	CASSSDGTYEQYF
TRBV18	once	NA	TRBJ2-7	TGTGCCAGCTCACACCCATCGGCGGCCTACGAGCGGTACTTC	CASSHPSAAYERYF
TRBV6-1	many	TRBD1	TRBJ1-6	TGTGCCAGCAGTGATCCTCGACAGGGGGATTCACCCCTCCACTTT	CASSDPRQGDSPLHF
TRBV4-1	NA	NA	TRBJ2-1	TGCGCCAGCAGCCAAAGCGAGACAGCGGTAGAGTGGGAGTTCTTC	CASSQSETAVEWEFF
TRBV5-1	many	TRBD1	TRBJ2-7	TGCGCCAGCAGCTTGGTGACAGGGGGTTACGAGCAGTACTTC	CASSLVTGGYEQYF
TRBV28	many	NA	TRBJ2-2	TGTGCCAGCAGTTTACTCGGGGTTTCGAACACCGGGGAGCTGTTTTTT	CASSLLGVSNTGELFF
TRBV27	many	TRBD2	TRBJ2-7	TGTGCCAGCAGTTTTGGCGGGAGCCCCACCGAGCAGTACTTC	CASSFGGSPTEQYF
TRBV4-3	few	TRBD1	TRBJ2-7	TGCGCCAGCAGCCAAGATCCGACAGGGTGGGACGAGCAGTACTTC	CASSQDPTGWDEQYF
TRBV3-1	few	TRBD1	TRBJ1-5	TGTGCCAGCAGCCGAGGTGACGGACAGGACTATCGGCCCCAGCATTTT	CASSRGDGQDYRPQHF
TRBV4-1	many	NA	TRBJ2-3	NA	CAFGPGNTDTQYF
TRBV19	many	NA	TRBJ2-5	TGTGCCAGTAGTTTAGACCGGGACCAAGAGACCCAGTACTTC	CASSLDRDQETQYF
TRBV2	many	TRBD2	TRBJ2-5	TGTGCCAGCAGTGAGGTCCCCCGGGAGGCAGAGACCCAGTACTTC	CASSEVPREAETQYF
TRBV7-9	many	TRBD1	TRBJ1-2	TGTGCCAGCAGCCAGGGACAGGGGGCACTTTATGGCTACACCTTC	CASSQGQGALYGYTF
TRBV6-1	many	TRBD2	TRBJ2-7	TGTGCCAGCAGAAGCGGGAGGGCCATCAACGAGCAGTACTTC	CASRSGRAINEQYF
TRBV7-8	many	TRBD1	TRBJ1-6	TGTGCCAGCAGCTTAGCCCCCGGGACAGGGGCCAATAATTCACCCCTCCACTTT	CASSLAPGTGANNSPLHF
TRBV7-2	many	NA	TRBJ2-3	TGTGCCAGCAGCTTAGAACATCGGTCTAGGGCAGATACGCAGTATTTT	CASSLEHRSRADTQYF
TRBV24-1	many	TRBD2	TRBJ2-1	TGTGCCACCAGTGCTAGCGGGGATACAATGAGACAGTTCTTC	CATSASGDTMRQFF
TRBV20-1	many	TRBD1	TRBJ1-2	TGCAGTGCTAGCTCGGGGACAGGGGGCTATGGCTACACCTTC	CSASSGTGGYGYTF
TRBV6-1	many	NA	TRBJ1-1	TGTGCCAGCAGTCTATACAGGAGCCCTGAAGCTTTCTTT	CASSLYRSPEAFF
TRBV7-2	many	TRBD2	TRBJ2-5	TGTGCCAGCATCAGGACTAGCGGAGCCCAAGAGACCCAGTACTTC	CASIRTSGAQETQYF
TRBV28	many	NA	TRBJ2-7	TGTGCCAGCAGTTTACAGGGGCCCTACGAGCAGTACTTC	CASSLQGPYEQYF
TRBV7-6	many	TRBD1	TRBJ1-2	TGTGCCAGCAGCAAGACAGGGATTGATGGCTACACCTTC	CASSKTGIDGYTF
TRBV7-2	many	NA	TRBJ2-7	TGTGCCAGCAGCCCGGGTCCTTTTAACGAGCAGTACTTC	CASSPGPFNEQYF
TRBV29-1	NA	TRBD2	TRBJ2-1	TGCAGCGTTGACTACCGCGGGTATAGCGGGATAACAGTTAAACGCAATGAGCAGTTCTTC	CSVDYRGYSGITVKRNEQFF
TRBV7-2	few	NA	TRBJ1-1	TGTGCCAGCAGCCCATCGGGGGGTGGAATCACTGAAGCTTTCTTT	CASSPSGGGITEAFF
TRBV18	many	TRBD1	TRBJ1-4	TGTGCCAGCTCGCCACAGGGGGCGAGGACGGAAAAACTGTTTTTT	CASSPQGARTEKLFF
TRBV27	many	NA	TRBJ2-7	TGTGCCAGCAGTTTATCGGCAGGGGCCGAATCCTACGAGCAGTACTTC	CASSLSAGAESYEQYF
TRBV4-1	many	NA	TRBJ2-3	TGCGCCAGCAGCCAAGATAAAATTGACACAGATACGCAGTATTTT	CASSQDKIDTDTQYF
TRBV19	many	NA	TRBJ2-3	TGTGCCAGTAGTTCCGGGAGAGGGGGCACAGATACGCAGTATTTT	CASSSGRGGTDTQYF
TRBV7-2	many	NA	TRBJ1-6	TGTGCCAGCAGCCTCAAGCGGTTCTCCTATAATTCACCCCTCCACTTT	CASSLKRFSYNSPLHF
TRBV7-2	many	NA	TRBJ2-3	TGTGCCAGCAGCTTAGCTAGCGAGCGCACAGATACGCAGTATTTT	CASSLASERTDTQYF
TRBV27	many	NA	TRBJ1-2	TGTGCCAGCAGTTTAAACGGGGTTTCCAACTATGGCTACACCTTC	CASSLNGVSNYGYTF
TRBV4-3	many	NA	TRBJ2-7	TGCGCCAGCAGCCAAGATACGGAGAATTACGAGCAGTACTTC	CASSQDTENYEQYF
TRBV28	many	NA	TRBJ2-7	TGTGCCAGCACTCTCGAGTGGGCTACCAACGAGCAGTACTTC	CASTLEWATNEQYF
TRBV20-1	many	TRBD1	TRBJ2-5	TGCAGTGCCCCGACAGGGGGAAGTGAGACCCAGTACTTC	CSAPTGGSETQYF
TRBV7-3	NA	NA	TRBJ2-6	TGTGCCAGCAGCATTCAGGGCTCTGGGGCCAACGTCCTGACTTTC	CASSIQGSGANVLTF
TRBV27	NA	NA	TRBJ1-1	TGTGCCAGCAGTTTACTAATGAACACTGAAAATTTCTTT	CASSLLMNTENFF
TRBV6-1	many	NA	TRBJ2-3	TGTGCCAGCAGTACTGGGGGCACAGATACGCAGTATTTT	CASSTGGTDTQYF
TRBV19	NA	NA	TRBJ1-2	TGTGCCAGTAGTATGTCTTACGGGAACTATGGCTACACCTTC	CASSMSYGNYGYTF
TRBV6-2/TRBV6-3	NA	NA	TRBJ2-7	TGTGTCAGAGGGGTCGAGCAGTACTTC	CVRGVEQYF
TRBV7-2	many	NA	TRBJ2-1	TGTGCCAGCAGCTTAGGACAGGGAGGTTACAATGAGCAGTTCTTC	CASSLGQGGYNEQFF